The text below deals with one T cell receptor beta chain. The entry originates in a study of T cells in localized non-small cell lung cancer. V was trimmed by 3 bases and J by 1 base, leaving 26 bases between them. CDR3 length equals 20 residues. Germline V lookup: CDR1 MNHEY, CDR2 SMNVEV (reference sequence). Sequenced by immunoSEQ multiplex PCR; TCRdb stores in-frame clones only, minus some. In the table there are around 26,000 clones, roughly 90% of which are singletons. This specimen consisted of peripheral blood, obtained before any cancer treatment. The sequence was collected from a female donor aged 60 or older with stage II squamous cell lung carcinoma. The chain is built from TRBV27 and TRBJ2-3, with D perhaps matching TRBD2 (6 bases). CDR3 DNA sequence: TGTGCCAGCAGTTTGTCATTTCTACCAACGACTAGTGCGGGCACAGATACGCAGTATTTT. It encodes CASSLSFLPTTSAGTDTQYF.